This TCR beta chain was identified in a study of response to subunit inactivated influenza vaccine. Whole-study results and caveats: It was the authors' suggestion that each seasonal influenza vaccination recruits few new T cells.

This clonotype was counted a few times. As yet, its antigen is unknown. TCRdb ran MiXCR on the RT-PCR reads and lists one entry per CDR3 protein. The sample lists 500,000 to 600,000 distinct CDR3 sequences, approximately 15% seen once, with roughly 11% in the top ten. The V segment lost 3 bases and the J segment 6 bases; nucleotides outside the gene matches: 8. This CDR3 spans 17 amino acids. CDR1 is SGDLS and CDR2 is YYNGEE in the germline V gene. The receptor's source is a man in his fifties or sixties who received an inactivated influenza vaccine. Sample: PBMCs from blood, taken about 12 days after vaccination. J is TRBJ1-6 and V is TRBV9; 11 bases map to TRBD1. The chain's CDR3 is CASSGDRGGTGNSPLHF. The CDR3 bases are TGTGCCAGCAGCGGGGACAGGGGGGGGACTGGTAATTCACCCCTCCACTTT.